This TCR beta chain derives from a study of response to subunit inactivated influenza vaccine (dated by TCRdb to 2016 to 2019). Background for the entire study: Deep quantitative profiling of the T cell receptor repertoire was used in the study to follow responses to a trivalent subunit inactivated influenza vaccine. The paper's findings and limits, for the study overall: The authors suggested that each seasonal influenza vaccination may recruit only a limited number of new T cells.

Ten or more counts support this clonotype. The target of this receptor is not known. Base qualities are missing; no much larger clone stands one base away. Trimmed from V: 1 base; trimmed from J: 5 bases; junction bases lacking a gene match: 6. CDR1 SEHNR and CDR2 FQNEAQ are derived from the germline V gene (reference sequence). The CDR3 holds 15 amino acids from the cysteine to the phenylalanine. Just CDR3 DNA is preserved here, 45 bases in frame from base 1. Libraries were built with RT-PCR. The reads were generated on an Illumina HiSeq 2500. The raw public data were reprocessed by TCRdb itself: fastp quality trimming at Q25, MiXCR clonotype calling, in-frame beta chains only. Merged by CDR3 protein, the rows form single entries marked with the most common genes and DNA. Counted in this sample were roughly 760,000 distinct CDR3 sequences; around 20% of them appeared once. In total, the top ten clones hold 10% of the sample.

The sequences come from PBMCs from blood, collected 5 days after vaccination. The sequence derives from a man aged 45 to 65 who received an inactivated influenza vaccine. Donor details come from another sample of the same person, matched by shared clones. The rearranged segments are TRBV7-9 and TRBJ2-3; 7 bases in the junction line up with TRBD2. At the DNA level, the sequence is TGTGCCAGCAGCTTAGGACTAGCAGTCCTAGATACGCAGTATTTT. It encodes CASSLGLAVLDTQYF.